One and the same sample provided the 24 T cell receptor beta chains below, sequenced in a study of blood T cell repertoires in COVID-19. Assay used: immunoSEQ multiplex PCR; TCRdb lists only in-frame clones, some missing. The top ten clones hold roughly 10% of a sample with some 130,000 clones, under 85% of them seen once. The sample consisted of peripheral blood. The receptors shown here come from a man aged 40-49 years with active or convalescent COVID-19.

The chain links TRBV4-2 to TRBJ2-2, with D possibly matching TRBD2 (5 bases). CDR3 length: 16 residues. Per germline, CDR1 LGHNA and CDR2 YNFKEQ. The V end was cut by 3 bases, the J end by 6 bases, with 17 bases between. CDR3 DNA: TGTGCCAGCAGCCAGATACGGGGTCGTCCGGCCGGGGAGCTGTTTTTT. This translates into CASSQIRGRPAGELFF.

In its sample, this clone was seen a few times. The V call is TRBV7-2, the J call TRBJ1-2; D remains unclear. Per the germline V gene, CDR1 is SGHTA and CDR2 is FQGNSA. Trimming left V 5 bases short and J 6 bases short, with 19 bases between. The CDR3 is 15 residues long. CDR3 region: CASSRDTESSNGYTF. In DNA, the CDR3 is TGTGCCAGCAGCCGCGACACCGAATCTTCAAATGGCTACACCTTC.

The chain links TRBV5-6 to TRBJ1-1, with D perhaps matching TRBD1 (5 bases). The length of the CDR3 is 14 residues. V was pared by 2 bases and J by 2 bases, with 10 bases between. Germline assignment: CDR1 SGHDT and CDR2 YYEEEE. The CDR3 DNA sequence: TGTGCCAGCAGCTTTGGGGGGATTAACACTGAAGCTTTCTTT. It encodes CASSFGGINTEAFF.

J is TRBJ2-3 and V is TRBV5-5, with D possibly being TRBD2 (5 bases). This CDR3 comprises 16 residues. The V and J ends lost 4 bases and 3 bases respectively, with 18 bases between them. The germline gives CDR1 SGHKS, CDR2 YYEKEE (reference sequence). This CDR3 reads CASSPQPPRGTDTQYF. Here the CDR3 DNA reads TGTGCCAGCAGCCCCCAGCCCCCCCGGGGAACAGATACGCAGTATTTT.

The chain recombines TRBV6-5 with TRBJ1-2; no firm D call. Trimming removed 7 bases from V and 10 bases from J, with 16 bases in between. The CDR3 runs 12 residues. Germline lookup yields CDR1 MNHEY and CDR2 SVGAGI. The CDR3 region is CASTLYGFDYTF. The CDR3 nucleotides read TGTGCCAGCACGTTGTACGGTTTTGACTACACCTTC.

The rearrangement joins TRBV30 to TRBJ2-7, with TRBD2 matching 7 bases. V lost 6 bases to trimming and J lost 0 bases; unmatched junction nucleotides: 8. The germline gives CDR1 GTSNPN, CDR2 SVGIG (reference sequence). CDR3 size: 14 residues. The CDR3 DNA is TGTGCCTGCCAACGACGGACTAGCTCCTACGAGCAGTACTTC. Translated: CACQRRTSSYEQYF.

CDR3 bases: TGCGCCAGCAGCCAGGGACTAGCGGCAAGCACAGATACGCAGTATTTT. Its translation: CASSQGLAASTDTQYF. The chain recombines TRBV4-3 with TRBJ2-3; TRBD2 matches 11 bases. Trimming removed 3 bases from V and 0 bases from J; junction bases left unmatched: 2. CDR3 length: 16 amino acids. CDR1 and CDR2 (germline): LGHNA, YSLEER.

The V call is TRBV3-1 (or the pseudogene TRBV3-2), the J call TRBJ2-5, with 15 bases that match TRBD2. Germline values: CDR1 LGHDT, CDR2 YNNKEL (reference sequence). The CDR3 is made up of 18 amino acids. V was pared by 4 bases and J by 7 bases, with 13 bases of the junction left unmatched. This chain's CDR3 is CASSPRTSGGARVGTQYF. CDR3 DNA: TGTGCCAGCAGCCCACGGACTAGCGGGGGGGCCCGGGTCGGGACCCAGTACTTC.

The chain combines TRBV3-1 (or the pseudogene TRBV3-2) with TRBJ2-7; maybe TRBD1 (5 bases). Trimming shortened V by 2 bases and J by 4 bases, and 6 bases separated the two germline ends. The germline V gene encodes CDR1 LGHDT and CDR2 YNNKEL (reference sequence). CDR3 size: 12 residues. CDR3 sequence (DNA): TGTGCCAGCAGCCAACAGGGATACGAGCAGTACTTC. Translating gives CASSQQGYEQYF.

This chain links TRBV3-1 (or the pseudogene TRBV3-2) with TRBJ1-2, with D perhaps matching TRBD1 (5 bases). CDR3 length: 11 residues. V was clipped by 4 bases and J by 7 bases, with 7 bases between them. Germline V gene data show CDR1 as LGHDT and CDR2 as YNNKEL (reference sequence). The chain's CDR3 is CASSLGGGYTF. The CDR3 nucleotides read TGTGCCAGCAGCCTCGGGGGTGGCTACACCTTC.

The table lists this clone with a few counts. The V call is TRBV3-1 (or the pseudogene TRBV3-2), the J call TRBJ1-2; TRBD1 agrees at 10 bases. CDR1 and CDR2 (germline): LGHDT, YNNKEL (reference sequence). V was clipped by 1 base and J by 6 bases; unmatched bases: 2. The CDR3 extends over 14 amino acids. CDR3 in amino acids: CASSQAGTGDGYTF. The CDR3 nucleotides are TGTGCCAGCAGCCAAGCCGGGACAGGGGATGGCTACACCTTC.

The V call is TRBV28, the J call TRBJ1-3, with 7 bases that match TRBD1. Germline V gene lookup returns CDR1 MDHEN and CDR2 SYDVKM. With V trimmed by 3 bases and J by 4 bases, 0 bases remained unmatched. There are 13 residues in the CDR3. Here the CDR3 reads CASSLGQGNTIYF. Here the CDR3 DNA reads TGTGCCAGCAGTTTGGGACAGGGAAACACCATATATTTT.

This clone was seen only a few times. The chain links TRBV5-1 to TRBJ1-5; D possibly corresponds to TRBD1 (5 bases). The CDR3 spans 15 residues. Germline-derived CDR1 and CDR2 are SGHRS and YFSETQ. V was clipped by 4 bases and J by 2 bases, with 13 bases between them. The CDR3 region is CASSITGMGNQPQHF. In nucleotides, the CDR3 is TGCGCCAGCAGCATAACAGGAATGGGCAATCAGCCCCAGCATTTT.

The rearrangement links TRBV19 to TRBJ2-7, with D unresolved. Germline values: CDR1 LNHDA, CDR2 SQIVND (reference sequence). This CDR3 is built from 16 residues. V lost 3 bases and J lost 0, with 15 bases in between. DNA of the CDR3: TGTGCCAGTAGTATCGCCGGGTATGTACCCTCCTACGAGCAGTACTTC. This encodes CASSIAGYVPSYEQYF.

J is TRBJ2-5 and V is TRBV30; 12 bases map to TRBD2. Germline V gene lookup returns CDR1 GTSNPN and CDR2 SVGIG (reference sequence). V lost 1 base and J lost 2; bases outside the gene matches: 11. CDR3 size: 18 residues. This chain's CDR3 is CAWSGLAGGVYRQETQYF. CDR3 DNA sequence: TGTGCCTGGAGTGGGCTAGCGGGGGGGGTTTATAGACAAGAGACCCAGTACTTC.

This chain connects TRBV10-3 to TRBJ2-7, with a weak D call TRBD1 (6 bases). Between the trimmed V and J ends, which lost 8 bases and 1 base, there was a span of 9 bases. Germline V gene data show CDR1 as ENHRY and CDR2 as SYGVKD. The CDR3 loop spans 12 amino acids. CDR3 sequence (DNA): TGTGCCATCCGGGACACATCCTACGAGCAGTACTTC. Encoded protein: CAIRDTSYEQYF.

The chain links TRBV15 to TRBJ2-5; a weak D match, TRBD1 (5 bases). The CDR3 extends over 14 amino acids. Germline-derived CDR1 and CDR2 are LNHNV and YYDKDF (reference sequence). V was pared by 0 bases and J by 6 bases, with 11 bases between. CDR3 nucleotide sequence: TGTGCCACCAGCAGAGACCCAGGGTTGCAGACCCAGTACTTC. This gives the protein CATSRDPGLQTQYF. The variable domain in full, completed from reference TRBV15 and TRBJ2-5, reads DAMVIQNPRYQVTQFGKPVTLSCSQTLNHNVMYWYQQKSSQAPKLLFHYYDKDFNNEADTPDNFQSRRPNTSFCFLDIRSPGLGDTAMYLCATSRDPGLQTQYFGPGTRLLVL.

This sequence joins TRBV19 and TRBJ2-7; 8 bases match TRBD1. This CDR3 has 14 amino acids. V lost 5 bases and J lost 4; bases outside the gene matches: 7. CDR1 is LNHDA and CDR2 is SQIVND in the germline V gene (reference sequence). The CDR3 spells CASSLTGTGYEQYF. CDR3 nucleotide sequence: TGTGCCAGTAGTCTGACAGGGACAGGATACGAGCAGTACTTC. Filled out from reference TRBV19 and TRBJ2-7, the complete variable domain reads DGGITQSPKYLFRKEGQNVTLSCEQNLNHDAMYWYRQDPGQGLRLIYYSQIVNDFQKGDIAEGYSVSREKKESFPLTVTSAQKNPTAFYLCASSLTGTGYEQYFGPGTRLTVT.

V usage is TRBV19 and J usage is TRBJ1-2; 9 positions match TRBD1. The CDR3 contains 16 residues. J gave up 8 bases and V 3 bases, and 13 bases lay outside the gene matches. Germline loops: CDR1 LNHDA, CDR2 SQIVND (reference sequence). The CDR3 DNA reads TGTGCCAGTAGTATCGTCGCCGGGACAGGGAGTGGAGGCTACACCTTC. Translated: CASSIVAGTGSGGYTF.

V and J are TRBV19 and TRBJ1-5; TRBD1 matches at 9 bases. The CDR3 sequence is 16 residues long. Losses at the gene ends were 3 bases for V and 5 bases for J; bases not matched to a gene: 8. The germline gives CDR1 LNHDA, CDR2 SQIVND (reference sequence). For the CDR3, the DNA is TGTGCCAGTAGTATTGAAGGGACAGGGTCAGATCAGCCCCAGCATTTT. Protein sequence: CASSIEGTGSDQPQHF.

CDR3 residues: CASSPDHLGGYGKDTQYF. The DNA of the CDR3 is TGTGCCAGTAGCCCAGATCACCTGGGAGGGTACGGGAAGGATACGCAGTATTTT. This rearrangement joins TRBV19 to TRBJ2-3; TRBD2 aligns across 7 bases. The CDR3 is 18 residues long. The V gene end was trimmed by 6 bases and the J gene end by 6 bases; junction bases not matched to a gene: 21. Germline V gene lookup returns CDR1 LNHDA and CDR2 SQIVND (reference sequence).

The chain uses TRBV4-1 and TRBJ2-2; the match to TRBD1 covers 7 bases. Per germline, CDR1 MGHRA and CDR2 YSYEKL. The CDR3 contains 17 residues. Trimming removed 3 bases from V and 0 bases from J; junction bases left unmatched: 7. DNA of the CDR3: TGCGCCAGCAGCCACCCCCCGGGACAGTCGAACACCGGGGAGCTGTTTTTT. It specifies CASSHPPGQSNTGELFF.

CDR3 loop: CASSLQISGANVLTF. In nucleotides, the CDR3 is TGTGCCAGCAGCCTTCAGATCTCTGGGGCCAACGTCCTGACTTTC. This sequence joins TRBV7-6 and TRBJ2-6; D is uncertain. CDR3 length equals 15 residues. Trimming stripped 5 bases from V and 0 bases from J, with 8 bases between. Looked up from germline, CDR1 is SGHVS and CDR2 is FNYEAQ.

The chain uses TRBV11-2 and TRBJ1-3; no clear D gene. This CDR3 has 14 residues. The germline gives CDR1 SGHAT, CDR2 FQNNGV. V lost 1 base and J 10 bases, leaving 14 bases between the germline ends. The CDR3 sequence: CASSLVGGSQTIYF. CDR3 DNA: TGTGCCAGCAGCTTAGTGGGAGGGAGTCAGACCATATATTTT.